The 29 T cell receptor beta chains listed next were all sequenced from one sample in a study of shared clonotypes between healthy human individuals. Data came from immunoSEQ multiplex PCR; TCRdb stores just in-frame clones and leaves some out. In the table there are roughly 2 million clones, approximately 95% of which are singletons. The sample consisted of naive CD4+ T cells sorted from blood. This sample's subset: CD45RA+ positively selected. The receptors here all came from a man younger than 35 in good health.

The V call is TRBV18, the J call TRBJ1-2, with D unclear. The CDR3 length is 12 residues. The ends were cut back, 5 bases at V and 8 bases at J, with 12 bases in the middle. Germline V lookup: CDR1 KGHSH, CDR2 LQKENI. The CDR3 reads CASSETGWGYTF. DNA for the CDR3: TGTGCCAGCTCAGAAACGGGCTGGGGCTACACCTTC.

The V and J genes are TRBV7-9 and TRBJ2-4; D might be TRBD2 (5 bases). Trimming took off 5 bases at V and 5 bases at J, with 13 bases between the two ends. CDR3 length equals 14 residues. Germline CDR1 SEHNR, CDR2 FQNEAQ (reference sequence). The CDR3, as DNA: TGTGCCAGCAGCCTAGAGGGTAACCAAAACATTCAGTACTTC. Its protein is CASSLEGNQNIQYF.

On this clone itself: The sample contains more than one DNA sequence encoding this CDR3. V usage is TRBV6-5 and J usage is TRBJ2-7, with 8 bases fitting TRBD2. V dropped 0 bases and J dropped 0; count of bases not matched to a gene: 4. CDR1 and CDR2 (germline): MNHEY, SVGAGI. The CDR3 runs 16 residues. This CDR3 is CASSYSGRGGSYEQYF. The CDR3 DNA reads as TGTGCCAGCAGTTACTCGGGACGGGGGGGCTCCTACGAGCAGTACTTC.

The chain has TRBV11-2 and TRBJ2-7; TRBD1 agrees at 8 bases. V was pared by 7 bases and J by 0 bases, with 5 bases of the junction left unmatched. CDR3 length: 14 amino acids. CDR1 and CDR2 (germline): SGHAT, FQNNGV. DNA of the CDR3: TGTGCCAGCACCAGGACAGGGTACTCCTACGAGCAGTACTTC. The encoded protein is CASTRTGYSYEQYF. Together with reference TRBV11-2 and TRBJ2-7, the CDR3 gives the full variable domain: EAGVAQSPRYKIIEKRQSVAFWCNPISGHATLYWYQQILGQGPKLLIQFQNNGVVDDSQLPKDRFSAERLKGVDSTLKIQPAKLEDSAVYLCASTRTGYSYEQYFGPGTRLTVT.

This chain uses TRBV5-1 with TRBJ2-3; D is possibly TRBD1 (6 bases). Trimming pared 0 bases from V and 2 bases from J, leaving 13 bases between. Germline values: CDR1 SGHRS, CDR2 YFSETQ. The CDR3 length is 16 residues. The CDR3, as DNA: TGCGCCAGCAGCTTGGTTGACAGGACCTACACAGATACGCAGTATTTT. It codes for CASSLVDRTYTDTQYF.

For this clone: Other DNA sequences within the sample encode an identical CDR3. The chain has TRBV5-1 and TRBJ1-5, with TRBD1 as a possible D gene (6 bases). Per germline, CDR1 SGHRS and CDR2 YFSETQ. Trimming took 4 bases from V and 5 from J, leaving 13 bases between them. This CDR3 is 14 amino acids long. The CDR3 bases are TGCGCCAGCAGCCCGGACAGCCCAGATCAGCCCCAGCATTTT. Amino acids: CASSPDSPDQPQHF.

DNA of the CDR3: TGTGCCAGCAGTCTACAAAAGGGGGCTACCTATAATTCACCCCTCCACTTT. Protein sequence: CASSLQKGATYNSPLHF. The J gene is TRBJ1-6, the V gene TRBV28; 7 bases align to TRBD1. V lost 5 bases and J lost 2; bases outside the gene matches: 9. The germline V gene encodes CDR1 MDHEN and CDR2 SYDVKM. The CDR3 length is 17 residues. Full variable domain (missing parts from reference TRBV28 and TRBJ1-6): DVKVTQSSRYLVKRTGEKVFLECVQDMDHENMFWYRQDPGLGLRLIYFSYDVKMKEKGDIPEGYSVSREKKERFSLILESASTNQTSMYLCASSLQKGATYNSPLHFGNGTRLTVT.

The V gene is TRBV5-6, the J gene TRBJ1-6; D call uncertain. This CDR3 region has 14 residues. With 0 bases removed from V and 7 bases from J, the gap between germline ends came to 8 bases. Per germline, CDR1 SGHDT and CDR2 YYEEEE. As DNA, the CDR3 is TGTGCCAGCAGCTTGGGGGGTATGAATTCACCCCTCCACTTT. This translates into CASSLGGMNSPLHF.

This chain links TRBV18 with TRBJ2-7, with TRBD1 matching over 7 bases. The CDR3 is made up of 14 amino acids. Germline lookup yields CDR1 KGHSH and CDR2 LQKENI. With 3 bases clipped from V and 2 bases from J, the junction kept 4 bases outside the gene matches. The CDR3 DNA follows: TGTGCCAGCTCACCTGACAGGGCCCCCTACGAGCAGTACTTC. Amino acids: CASSPDRAPYEQYF.

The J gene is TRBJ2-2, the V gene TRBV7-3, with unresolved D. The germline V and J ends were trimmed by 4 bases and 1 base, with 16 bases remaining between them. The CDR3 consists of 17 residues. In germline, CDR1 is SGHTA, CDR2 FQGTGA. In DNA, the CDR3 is TGTGCCAGCAGCTCCACCCCCGGTTCGCTGAACACCGGGGAGCTGTTTTTT. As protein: CASSSTPGSLNTGELFF.

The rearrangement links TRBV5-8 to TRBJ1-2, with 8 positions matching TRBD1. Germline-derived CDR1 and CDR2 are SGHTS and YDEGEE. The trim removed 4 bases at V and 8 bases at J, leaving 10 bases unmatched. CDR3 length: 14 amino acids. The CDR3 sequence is CASSRPQGVRGYTF. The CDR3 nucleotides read TGTGCCAGCAGCCGGCCACAGGGGGTGAGGGGCTACACCTTC.

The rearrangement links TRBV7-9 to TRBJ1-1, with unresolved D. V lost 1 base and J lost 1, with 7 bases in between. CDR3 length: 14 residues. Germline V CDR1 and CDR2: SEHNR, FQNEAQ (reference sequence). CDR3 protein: CASSLGVQNTEAFF. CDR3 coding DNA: TGTGCCAGCAGCTTAGGGGTTCAGAACACTGAAGCTTTCTTT.

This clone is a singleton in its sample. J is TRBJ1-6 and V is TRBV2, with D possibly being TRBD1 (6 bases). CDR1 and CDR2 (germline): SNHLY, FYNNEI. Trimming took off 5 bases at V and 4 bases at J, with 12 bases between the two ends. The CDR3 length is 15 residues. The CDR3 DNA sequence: TGTGCCAGCAGTACCCAGGGGTTATATAATTCACCCCTCCACTTT. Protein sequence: CASSTQGLYNSPLHF. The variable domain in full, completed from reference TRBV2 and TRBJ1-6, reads EPEVTQTPSHQVTQMGQEVILRCVPISNHLYFYWYRQILGQKVEFLVSFYNNEISEKSEIFDDQFSVERPDGSNFTLKIRSTKLEDSAMYFCASSTQGLYNSPLHFGNGTRLTVT.

In nucleotides, the CDR3 is TGTGCCAGCAGTGTTCTGGCCTCCCCCCCGCAGTATTTT. It translates to CASSVLASPPQYF. The chain is built from TRBV2 and TRBJ2-3; D call uncertain. Trimming took off 4 bases at V and 10 bases at J, with 15 bases between the two ends. The CDR3 spans 13 residues. Germline loops: CDR1 SNHLY, CDR2 FYNNEI.

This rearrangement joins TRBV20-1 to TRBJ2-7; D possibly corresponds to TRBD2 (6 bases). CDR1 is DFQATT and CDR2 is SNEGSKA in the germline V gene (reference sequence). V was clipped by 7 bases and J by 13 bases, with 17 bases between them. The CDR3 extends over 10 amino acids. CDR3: CSVKPGEEYF. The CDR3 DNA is TGCAGTGTTAAGCCGGGAGAGGAATACTTC.

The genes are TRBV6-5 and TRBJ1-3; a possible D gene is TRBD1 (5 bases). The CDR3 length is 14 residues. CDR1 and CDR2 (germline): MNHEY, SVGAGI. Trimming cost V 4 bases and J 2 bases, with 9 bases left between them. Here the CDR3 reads CASSSPGPGNTIYF. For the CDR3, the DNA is TGTGCCAGCAGTTCCCCGGGGCCTGGAAACACCATATATTTT.

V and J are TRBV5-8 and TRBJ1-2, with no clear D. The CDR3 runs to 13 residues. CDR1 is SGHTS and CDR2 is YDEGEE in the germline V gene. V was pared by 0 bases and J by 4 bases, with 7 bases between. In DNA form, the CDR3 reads TGTGCCAGCAGCTTGGCAGCCCTCTATGGCTACACCTTC. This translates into CASSLAALYGYTF.

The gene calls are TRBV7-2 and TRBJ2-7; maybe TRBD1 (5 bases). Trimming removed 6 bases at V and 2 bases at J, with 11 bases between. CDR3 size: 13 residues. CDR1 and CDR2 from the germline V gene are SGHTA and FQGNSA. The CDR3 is CASRSPTAYEQYF. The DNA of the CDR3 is TGTGCCAGCAGGTCCCCGACAGCCTACGAGCAGTACTTC.

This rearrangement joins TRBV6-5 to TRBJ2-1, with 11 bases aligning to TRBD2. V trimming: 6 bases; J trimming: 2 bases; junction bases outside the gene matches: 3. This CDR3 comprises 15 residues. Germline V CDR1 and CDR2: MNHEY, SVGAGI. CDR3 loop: CASSPTSGTYNEQFF. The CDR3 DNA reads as TGTGCCAGCAGCCCGACTAGCGGGACCTACAATGAGCAGTTCTTC.

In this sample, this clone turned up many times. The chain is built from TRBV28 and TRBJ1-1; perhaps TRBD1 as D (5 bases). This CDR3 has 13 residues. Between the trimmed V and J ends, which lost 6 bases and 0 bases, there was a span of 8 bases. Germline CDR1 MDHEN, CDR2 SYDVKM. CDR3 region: CASRGALNTEAFF. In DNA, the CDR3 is TGTGCCAGCAGAGGGGCGCTGAACACTGAAGCTTTCTTT.

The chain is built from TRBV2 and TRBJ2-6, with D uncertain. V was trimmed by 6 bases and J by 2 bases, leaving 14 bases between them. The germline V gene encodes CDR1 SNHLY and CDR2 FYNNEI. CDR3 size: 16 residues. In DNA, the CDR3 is TGTGCCAGCAGCGCCCTGGTCAGTCCTGGGGCCAACGTCCTGACTTTC. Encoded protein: CASSALVSPGANVLTF.

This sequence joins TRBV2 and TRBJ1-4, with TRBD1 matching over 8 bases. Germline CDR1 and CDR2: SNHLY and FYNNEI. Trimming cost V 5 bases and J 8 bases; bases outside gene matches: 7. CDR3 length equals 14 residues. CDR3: CASSTGQGAEKLFF. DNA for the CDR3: TGTGCCAGCAGTACCGGACAGGGAGCAGAAAAACTGTTTTTT.

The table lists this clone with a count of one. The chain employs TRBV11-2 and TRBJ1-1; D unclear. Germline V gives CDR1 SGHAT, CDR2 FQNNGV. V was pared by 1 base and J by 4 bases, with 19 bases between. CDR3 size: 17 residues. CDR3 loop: CASSLARLSGIGTEAFF. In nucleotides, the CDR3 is TGTGCCAGCAGCTTAGCCCGTTTGAGCGGCATTGGCACTGAAGCTTTCTTT.

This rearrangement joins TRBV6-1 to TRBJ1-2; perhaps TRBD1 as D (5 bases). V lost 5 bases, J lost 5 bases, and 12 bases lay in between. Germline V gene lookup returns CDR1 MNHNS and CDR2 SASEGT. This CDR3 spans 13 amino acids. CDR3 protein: CASSLGREYGYTF. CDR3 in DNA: TGTGCCAGCAGTCTCGGCAGGGAATATGGCTACACCTTC.

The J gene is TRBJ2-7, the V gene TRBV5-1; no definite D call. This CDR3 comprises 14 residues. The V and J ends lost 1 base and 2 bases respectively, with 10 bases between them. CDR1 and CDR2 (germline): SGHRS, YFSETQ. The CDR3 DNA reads TGCGCCAGCAGCTTGAATGGCTTTACCTACGAGCAGTACTTC. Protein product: CASSLNGFTYEQYF.

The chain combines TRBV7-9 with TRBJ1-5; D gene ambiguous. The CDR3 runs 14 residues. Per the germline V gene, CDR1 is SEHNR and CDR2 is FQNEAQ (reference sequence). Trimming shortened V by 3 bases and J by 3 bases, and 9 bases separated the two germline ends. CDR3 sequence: CASSFLGSNQPQHF. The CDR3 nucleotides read TGTGCCAGCAGCTTCTTGGGGTCCAATCAGCCCCAGCATTTT.

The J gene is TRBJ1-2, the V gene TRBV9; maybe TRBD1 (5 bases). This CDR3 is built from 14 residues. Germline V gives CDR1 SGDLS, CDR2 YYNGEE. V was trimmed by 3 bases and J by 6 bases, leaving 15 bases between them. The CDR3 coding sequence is TGTGCCAGCAGCGAACTACCGGGACGAAATGGCTACACCTTC. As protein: CASSELPGRNGYTF.

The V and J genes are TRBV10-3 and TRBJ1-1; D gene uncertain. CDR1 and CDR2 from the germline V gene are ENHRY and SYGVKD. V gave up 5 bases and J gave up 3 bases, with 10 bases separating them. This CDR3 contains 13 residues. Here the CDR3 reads CAISMGSHTEAFF. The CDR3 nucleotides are TGTGCCATCAGTATGGGATCCCACACTGAAGCTTTCTTT.

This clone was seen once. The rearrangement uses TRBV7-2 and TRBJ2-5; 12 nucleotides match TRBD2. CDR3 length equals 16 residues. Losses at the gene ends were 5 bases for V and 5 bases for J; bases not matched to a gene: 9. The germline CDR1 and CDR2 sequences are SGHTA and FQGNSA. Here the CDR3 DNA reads TGTGCCAGCAGCCCGGCCCGACTAGCGGGAGTGGAGACCCAGTACTTC. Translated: CASSPARLAGVETQYF.